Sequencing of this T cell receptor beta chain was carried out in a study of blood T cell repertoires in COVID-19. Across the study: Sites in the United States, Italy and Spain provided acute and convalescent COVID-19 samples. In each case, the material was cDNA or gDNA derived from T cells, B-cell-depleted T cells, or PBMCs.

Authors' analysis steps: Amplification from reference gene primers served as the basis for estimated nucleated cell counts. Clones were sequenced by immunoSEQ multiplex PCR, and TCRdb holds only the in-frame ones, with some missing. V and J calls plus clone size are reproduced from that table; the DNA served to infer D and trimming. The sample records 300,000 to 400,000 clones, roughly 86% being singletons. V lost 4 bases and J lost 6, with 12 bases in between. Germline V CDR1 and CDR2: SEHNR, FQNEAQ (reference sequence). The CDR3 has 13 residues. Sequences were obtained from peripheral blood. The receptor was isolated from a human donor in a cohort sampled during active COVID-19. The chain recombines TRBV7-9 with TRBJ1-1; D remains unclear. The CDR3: CASSSRGPAEAFF. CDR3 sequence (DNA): TGTGCCAGCAGCTCCAGAGGGCCGGCTGAAGCTTTCTTT.